These 13 T cell receptor beta chains were sequenced from one sample in a study of T cell responses to AZD1222 COVID-19 vaccine. Some clones are missing from TCRdb's copy, which holds only in-frame ones; the method was immunoSEQ multiplex PCR. The sample yields roughly 130,000 clones, 88% seen once. The source was peripheral blood, collected on day 0 of MenACWY control vaccination. These receptors all stem from an adult in good health.

This sequence joins TRBV15 and TRBJ2-7, with TRBD2 matching over 11 bases. In germline, CDR1 is LNHNV, CDR2 YYDKDF (reference sequence). V trimming: 1 base; J trimming: 4 bases; junction bases outside the gene matches: 6. CDR3 length equals 16 residues. CDR3 nucleotides: TGTGCCACCAGCAGAGGGGCGACTAGCGGGACTTACGAGCAGTACTTC. Its protein product is CATSRGATSGTYEQYF. The variable domain in full, with the rest retrieved from reference TRBV15 and TRBJ2-7, is DAMVIQNPRYQVTQFGKPVTLSCSQTLNHNVMYWYQQKSSQAPKLLFHYYDKDFNNEADTPDNFQSRRPNTSFCFLDIRSPGLGDTAMYLCATSRGATSGTYEQYFGPGTRLTVT.

This clone has just one count. The chain carries TRBV5-1 and TRBJ2-2, with unresolved D. With 1 base removed from V and 2 bases from J, the gap between germline ends came to 15 bases. The CDR3 runs 17 residues. Germline V gene sequence: CDR1 SGHRS, CDR2 YFSETQ. The CDR3 DNA reads as TGCGCCAGCAGCTTGATAGTCTCGGTCAGCAACACCGGGGAGCTGTTTTTT. As protein: CASSLIVSVSNTGELFF.

This clone was counted a few times. The gene calls are TRBV7-9 and TRBJ2-7; D remains unclear. V lost 5 bases and J lost 4, with 9 bases in between. This CDR3 is built from 12 residues. Germline V gene lookup returns CDR1 SEHNR and CDR2 FQNEAQ (reference sequence). The CDR3 here is CASSPLNYEQYF. Here the CDR3 DNA reads TGTGCCAGCAGCCCCTTAAATTACGAGCAGTACTTC.

This clone was seen a handful of times. The J gene is TRBJ1-5, the V gene TRBV19; the D gene is possibly TRBD1 (5 bases). Trimming took off 7 bases at V and 3 bases at J, with 16 bases between the two ends. Germline-derived CDR1 and CDR2 are LNHDA and SQIVND (reference sequence). This CDR3 is built from 15 residues. As DNA, the CDR3 is TGTGCCAGTATCATGGGACGGGGCCTCAATCAGCCCCAGCATTTT. This codes for CASIMGRGLNQPQHF.

J is TRBJ2-5 and V is TRBV7-6; D remains ambiguous. The V end was cut by 5 bases, the J end by 1 base, with 8 bases between. CDR1 SGHVS and CDR2 FNYEAQ come from the germline V gene. The CDR3 extends over 13 amino acids. The CDR3 sequence is CASSHSPQETQYF. CDR3 nucleotides: TGTGCCAGCAGCCATTCACCCCAAGAGACCCAGTACTTC. Complete variable domain (other parts from reference TRBV7-6 and TRBJ2-5): GAGVSQSPRYKVTKRGQDVALRCDPISGHVSLYWYRQALGQGPEFLTYFNYEAQQDKSGLPNDRFSAERPEGSISTLTIQRTEQRDSAMYRCASSHSPQETQYFGPGTRLLVL.

The genes are TRBV7-3 and TRBJ2-3, with 9 bases aligning to TRBD1. Trimming cost V 3 bases and J 4 bases; bases outside gene matches: 2. The CDR3 is 14 residues long. The germline gives CDR1 SGHTA, CDR2 FQGTGA. The CDR3 reads CASSFTGGPDTQYF. As DNA, the CDR3 is TGTGCCAGCAGCTTTACAGGGGGCCCAGATACGCAGTATTTT. Supplemented by reference TRBV7-3 and TRBJ2-3, the full variable domain reads GAGVSQTPSNKVTEKGKYVELRCDPISGHTALYWYRQSLGQGPEFLIYFQGTGAADDSGLPNDRFFAVRPEGSVSTLKIQRTERGDSAVYLCASSFTGGPDTQYFGPGTRLTVL.

The chain employs TRBV29-1 and TRBJ1-2; D is possibly TRBD1 (5 bases). The CDR3 has 12 amino acids. Per the germline V gene, CDR1 is SQVTM and CDR2 is ANQGSEA. Trimming pared 5 bases from V and 1 base from J, leaving 8 bases between. CDR3: CSVLTVNYGYTF. CDR3 coding DNA: TGCAGCGTTTTGACAGTTAACTATGGCTACACCTTC.

This chain connects TRBV9 to TRBJ1-6; 11 bases are a match to TRBD1. The CDR3 extends over 15 amino acids. V gave up 3 bases and J gave up 7 bases; unmatched junction bases: 3. Per germline, CDR1 SGDLS and CDR2 YYNGEE. The CDR3 loop is CASSAGQGGNSPLHF. The CDR3 DNA follows: TGTGCCAGCAGCGCGGGACAGGGGGGCAATTCACCCCTCCACTTT.

The V and J genes are TRBV9 and TRBJ2-2; D is ambiguous. The V end was cut by 1 base, the J end by 7 bases, with 5 bases between. The CDR3 totals 12 residues. CDR1 and CDR2 from the germline V gene are SGDLS and YYNGEE. The CDR3 DNA follows: TGTGCCAGCAGCGTATGGGTCGGGGAGCTGTTTTTT. The encoded protein is CASSVWVGELFF.

This chain links TRBV2 with TRBJ2-5; 11 bases agree with TRBD2. Unmatched junction bases numbered 6, after V lost 5 bases and J lost 4 bases. The CDR3 is 15 residues long. Germline V CDR1 and CDR2: SNHLY, FYNNEI. The chain's CDR3 is CASSTLSGRAETQYF. The CDR3 region has the DNA TGTGCCAGCAGTACCCTTAGCGGGAGGGCAGAGACCCAGTACTTC.

This chain uses TRBV9 with TRBJ1-2, with a weak D call TRBD1 (5 bases). The CDR3 sequence is 16 residues long. The ends were cut back, 3 bases at V and 5 bases at J, with 20 bases in the middle. Per the germline V gene, CDR1 is SGDLS and CDR2 is YYNGEE. The CDR3 DNA follows: TGTGCCAGCAGCGCCGACCGAGGGGCAGGGACGTATGGCTACACCTTC. Encoded protein: CASSADRGAGTYGYTF. Together with reference TRBV9 and TRBJ1-2, the CDR3 gives the full variable domain: DSGVTQTPKHLITATGQRVTLRCSPRSGDLSVYWYQQSLDQGLQFLIQYYNGEERAKGNILERFSAQQFPDLHSELNLSSLELGDSALYFCASSADRGAGTYGYTFGSGTRLTVV.

This clone was seen only a few times. The V gene is TRBV11-3, the J gene TRBJ1-2, with 7 bases matching TRBD1. Germline V lookup: CDR1 SGHNT, CDR2 YENEEA. Trimming removed 4 bases from V and 6 bases from J; junction bases left unmatched: 5. CDR3 length: 13 amino acids. CDR3 nucleotides: TGTGCCAGCAGCTATCATACAGGGGATGGCTACACCTTC. Translated: CASSYHTGDGYTF.

This chain connects TRBV28 to TRBJ1-2; the D gene is possibly TRBD1 (5 bases). This CDR3 is 14 amino acids long. Germline assignment: CDR1 MDHEN and CDR2 SYDVKM. The V and J ends lost 3 bases and 13 bases respectively, with 21 bases between them. Here the CDR3 reads CASSFLMGGLVATF. CDR3 DNA sequence: TGTGCCAGCAGTTTCCTTATGGGGGGTCTAGTTGCCACCTTC.